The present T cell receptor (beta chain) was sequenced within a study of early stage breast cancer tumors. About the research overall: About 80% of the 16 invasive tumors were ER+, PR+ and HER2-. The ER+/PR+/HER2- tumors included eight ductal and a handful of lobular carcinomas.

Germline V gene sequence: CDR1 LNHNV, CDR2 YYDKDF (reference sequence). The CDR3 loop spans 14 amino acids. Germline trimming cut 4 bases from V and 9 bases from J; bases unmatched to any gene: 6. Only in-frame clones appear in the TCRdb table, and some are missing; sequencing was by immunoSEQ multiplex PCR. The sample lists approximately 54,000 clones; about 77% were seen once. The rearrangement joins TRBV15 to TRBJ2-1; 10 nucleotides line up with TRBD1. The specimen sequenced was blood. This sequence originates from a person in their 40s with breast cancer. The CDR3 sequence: CATSNRQGAGEQFF. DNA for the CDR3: TGTGCCACCAGCAACAGACAGGGGGCAGGTGAGCAGTTCTTC.